This entry lists 17 T cell receptor beta chains sequenced from one sample in a study of spatial heterogeneity in lung cancer. MiXCR, run by TCRdb on the 5' RACE reads, gives a single entry per CDR3 protein. The data hold roughly 7,000 distinct CDR3 sequences, with 6.5% to 9% observed a single time. Time point meaning: sample taken at primary tumor resection. The starting material was PBMCs, obtained at surgery. These receptors were collected from a male donor with early-stage non-small cell lung cancer.

This clonotype is deemed medium-sized. The V and J genes are TRBV13 and TRBJ2-5, with D uncertain. Germline V gives CDR1 PRHDT, CDR2 FYEKMQ (reference sequence). V was clipped by 0 bases and J by 1 base, with 9 bases between them. The CDR3 contains 15 residues. The CDR3 loop reads CASSLGDPLQETQYF. The DNA of the CDR3 is TGTGCCAGCAGCTTAGGGGACCCTCTCCAAGAGACCCAGTACTTC.

This clonotype showed up many times. The chain couples TRBV29-1 to TRBJ2-5; D may be TRBD1 or TRBD2 (5 bases each). Between the trimmed V and J ends, which lost 6 bases and 4 bases, there was a span of 12 bases. The germline CDR1 and CDR2 sequences are SQVTM and ANQGSEA. There are 12 residues in the CDR3. The chain's CDR3 is CSVRVQGETQYF. CDR3 coding DNA: TGCAGCGTGCGGGTCCAGGGAGAGACCCAGTACTTC. The variable domain in full, completed from reference TRBV29-1 and TRBJ2-5, reads SAVISQKPSRDICQRGTSLTIQCQVDSQVTMMFWYRQQPGQSLTLIATANQGSEATYESGFVIDKFPISRPNLTFSTLTVSNMSPEDSSIYLCSVRVQGETQYFGPGTRLLVL.

At least ten counts were recorded for this clonotype. The chain has TRBV28 and TRBJ1-1; D is uncertain. The CDR3 totals 16 residues. With 4 bases removed from V and 1 base from J, the gap between germline ends came to 16 bases. Germline V gives CDR1 MDHEN, CDR2 SYDVKM. DNA for the CDR3: TGTGCCAGCAGTTCTCCCTCGGGGTTGGCGAACACTGAAGCTTTCTTT. Protein: CASSSPSGLANTEAFF. The full variable domain, rest sourced from reference TRBV28 and TRBJ1-1, is DVKVTQSSRYLVKRTGEKVFLECVQDMDHENMFWYRQDPGLGLRLIYFSYDVKMKEKGDIPEGYSVSREKKERFSLILESASTNQTSMYLCASSSPSGLANTEAFFGQGTRLTVV.

This clonotype showed up many times. The genes are TRBV5-1 and TRBJ2-2; the D is unclear. Germline V CDR1 and CDR2: SGHRS, YFSETQ. The V end lost 3 bases, the J end lost 6 bases, and 9 bases lay between the germline ends. The CDR3 runs to 13 residues. DNA for the CDR3: TGCGCCAGCAGCTCCCCGCGACCCGGGGAGCTGTTTTTT. It codes for CASSSPRPGELFF.

This clonotype was recorded many times. The gene calls are TRBV4-1 and TRBJ2-7; 8 bases align to TRBD2. Germline V lookup: CDR1 MGHRA, CDR2 YSYEKL. The CDR3 has 16 residues. V lost 0 bases, J lost 3 bases, and 7 bases stayed unmatched. The CDR3 spells CASSQDGSGVLYEQYF. CDR3 nucleotides: TGCGCCAGCAGCCAAGACGGTAGCGGGGTCCTCTACGAGCAGTACTTC.

This clonotype was recorded at least ten times. This chain links TRBV5-1 with TRBJ2-3; D remains unclear. The CDR3 totals 15 residues. Trimming cost V 0 bases and J 0 bases, with 8 bases left between them. Germline assignment: CDR1 SGHRS and CDR2 YFSETQ. CDR3 sequence (DNA): TGCGCCAGCAGCTTGGGAGGTACTAGCACAGATACGCAGTATTTT. It yields the protein CASSLGGTSTDTQYF. The full variable domain, its missing parts supplied by reference TRBV5-1 and TRBJ2-3, is KAGVTQTPRYLIKTRGQQVTLSCSPISGHRSVSWYQQTPGQGLQFLFEYFSETQRNKGNFPGRFSGRQFSNSRSEMNVSTLELGDSALYLCASSLGGTSTDTQYFGPGTRLTVL.

This clonotype occurred many times. This chain links TRBV28 with TRBJ2-2, with D perhaps TRBD1 (5 bases). CDR3 length: 15 residues. The ends were cut back, 6 bases at V and 7 bases at J, with 18 bases in the middle. Germline assignment: CDR1 MDHEN and CDR2 SYDVKM. In DNA, the CDR3 is TGTGCCAGCAGGGATAAGACAGATCGAGACGGGGAGCTGTTTTTT. Protein: CASRDKTDRDGELFF.

V is TRBV11-2 and J is TRBJ2-7, with 7 bases matching TRBD1. V shed 5 bases, J shed 1 base, and the junction held 5 bases outside the gene matches. CDR3 length: 14 amino acids. Looked up from germline, CDR1 is SGHAT and CDR2 is FQNNGV. In DNA form, the CDR3 reads TGTGCCAGCAGCAGCCGGGACAGATCCTACGAGCAGTACTTC. As protein: CASSSRDRSYEQYF. The variable domain in full, with the rest retrieved from reference TRBV11-2 and TRBJ2-7, is EAGVAQSPRYKIIEKRQSVAFWCNPISGHATLYWYQQILGQGPKLLIQFQNNGVVDDSQLPKDRFSAERLKGVDSTLKIQPAKLEDSAVYLCASSSRDRSYEQYFGPGTRLTVT.

This sequence joins TRBV30 and TRBJ1-1; D not resolved. Germline loops: CDR1 GTSNPN, CDR2 SVGIG (reference sequence). V was shortened by 4 bases and J by 7 bases, with 10 bases between the two germline ends. The CDR3 extends over 11 amino acids. The CDR3 loop is CAWNGRNEAFF. CDR3 DNA sequence: TGTGCCTGGAACGGACGGAATGAAGCTTTCTTT.

This clonotype was picked up a small number of times. J is TRBJ1-6 and V is TRBV28; D unclear. There are 14 residues in the CDR3. The germline V gene encodes CDR1 MDHEN and CDR2 SYDVKM. V lost 6 bases, J lost 10 bases, and 16 bases lay in between. CDR3 DNA sequence: TGTGCCAGCAGAAATCTGCGGGGTGGGTCACCCCTCCACTTT. Amino acids: CASRNLRGGSPLHF.

This clonotype was seen at least ten times. This chain uses TRBV7-9 with TRBJ1-6; 8 bases map to TRBD1. The CDR3 is 14 amino acids. The germline gives CDR1 SEHNR, CDR2 FQNEAQ (reference sequence). J gave up 10 bases and V 2 bases, and 4 bases lay outside the gene matches. The CDR3: CASSLNSGGSPLHF. CDR3 in DNA: TGTGCCAGCAGCTTAAACTCAGGGGGCTCACCCCTCCACTTT.

This chain links TRBV3-1 with TRBJ2-3, with D unclear. V was pared by 1 base and J by 4 bases, with 3 bases between. The CDR3 is 12 residues long. CDR1 and CDR2 (germline): LGHDT, YNNKEL (reference sequence). The CDR3 reads CASSQVPDTQYF. CDR3 nucleotide sequence: TGTGCCAGCAGCCAAGTCCCAGATACGCAGTATTTT.

This clonotype was seen ten or more times. The chain has TRBV2 and TRBJ1-5, with no clear D. Trimming removed 4 bases at V and 1 base at J, with 8 bases between. The germline gives CDR1 SNHLY, CDR2 FYNNEI. The CDR3 totals 14 residues. CDR3 DNA: TGTGCCAGCAGTGGTTACTCCAGCAATCAGCCCCAGCATTTT. This sequence encodes CASSGYSSNQPQHF.

This clonotype was picked up many times. The V call is TRBV10-3, the J call TRBJ1-2, with a tentative D call TRBD1 (5 bases). V was cut by 3 bases and J by 2 bases, with 10 bases left in between. The germline CDR1 and CDR2 sequences are ENHRY and SYGVKD. CDR3 length equals 14 residues. CDR3 amino acids: CAISDQGWNYGYTF. CDR3 in DNA: TGTGCCATCAGTGATCAGGGTTGGAACTATGGCTACACCTTC.

V usage is TRBV6-1 and J usage is TRBJ2-7, with TRBD2 matching over 7 bases. The CDR3 spans 13 residues. Germline V gives CDR1 MNHNS, CDR2 SASEGT. J was trimmed by 4 bases and V by 6 bases; bases with no gene match: 6. The CDR3 DNA is TGTGCCAGCAGACCAGCGGGGCGATACGAGCAGTACGTC. This encodes CASRPAGRYEQYV.

This clonotype was found many times. The chain recombines TRBV5-1 with TRBJ2-3; 8 nucleotides agree with TRBD1. Germline trimming cut 7 bases from V and 5 bases from J; bases unmatched to any gene: 9. This CDR3 is 14 amino acids long. Germline CDR1 reads SGHRS; CDR2 reads YFSETQ. CDR3 nucleotide sequence: TGCGCCAGCTCGCCGCAGGGGGCTGGAGATACGCAGTATTTT. Translating it yields CASSPQGAGDTQYF.

This clonotype was seen ten or more times. V is TRBV12-3 or TRBV12-4 and J is TRBJ2-5; D is ambiguous. V gave up 6 bases and J gave up 7 bases, with 12 bases separating them. The CDR3 is made up of 12 amino acids. CDR3 protein: CASSPSTGTQYF. The CDR3 DNA reads as TGTGCCAGCAGCCCCTCGACTGGGACCCAGTACTTC.